The present entry profiles one T cell receptor beta chain with its context. The data belong to a study of blood T cell repertoires in COVID-19. There are 11 residues in the CDR3. V was shortened by 4 bases and J by 6 bases, with 3 bases between the two germline ends. Per germline, CDR1 MNHEY and CDR2 SMNVEV (reference sequence). Original handling: Reference gene primer amplification yielded estimated nucleated cell counts. Clones were sequenced by immunoSEQ multiplex PCR, and TCRdb holds only the in-frame ones, with some missing. D and trimming come from the DNA, and the V and J calls and clone size come from that table. The data hold 150,000 to 200,000 clones, with 89% observed a single time.

This clonotype was obtained from a woman between 18 and 29 years old who had recovered from COVID-19. The sample comprised PBMCs or T cells enriched from blood (not recorded which). The chain uses TRBV27 and TRBJ2-2, with D unresolved. Here the CDR3 DNA reads TGTGCCAGCAGTTACTCCGGGGAGCTGTTTTTT. Protein: CASSYSGELFF.